These 8 T cell receptor beta chains came from one sample sequenced in a study of blood T cell repertoires in COVID-19. Some clones are missing from TCRdb's copy, which holds only in-frame ones; the method was immunoSEQ multiplex PCR. The sample shows approximately 100,000 clones, roughly four fifths of them seen only once. Sequencing input: peripheral blood. The receptor set was obtained from a man in his sixties with acute or convalescent COVID-19.

This chain joins TRBV3-1 (or the pseudogene TRBV3-2) and TRBJ1-1, with TRBD1 matching over 9 bases. Germline V gene sequence: CDR1 LGHDT, CDR2 YNNKEL (reference sequence). Trimming cost V 4 bases and J 4 bases; bases outside gene matches: 10. This CDR3 has 16 amino acids. CDR3 sequence reads: CASSRMPQGARTEAFF. Written as DNA, the CDR3 is TGTGCCAGCAGCCGAATGCCACAGGGGGCGCGCACTGAAGCTTTCTTT.

This sequence joins TRBV6-5 and TRBJ1-5; maybe TRBD1 (6 bases). There are 15 residues in the CDR3. Germline lookup yields CDR1 MNHEY and CDR2 SVGAGI. Trimming pared 9 bases from V and 0 bases from J, leaving 15 bases between. The CDR3 nucleotides are TGTGCCAGTTCCCGACAGGCTGATAGCAATCAGCCCCAGCATTTT. Translated, it gives CASSRQADSNQPQHF.

The V call is TRBV19, the J call TRBJ1-5, with a weak D call TRBD1 (6 bases). CDR3 length: 15 residues. Germline V gene lookup returns CDR1 LNHDA and CDR2 SQIVND (reference sequence). Trimming pared 6 bases from V and 3 bases from J, leaving 15 bases between. The CDR3 sequence is CASSRTVTFNQPQHF. CDR3 coding DNA: TGTGCCAGTAGCAGGACAGTTACCTTCAATCAGCCCCAGCATTTT.

The chain uses TRBV7-8 and TRBJ1-1; 7 nucleotides match TRBD1. Germline V lookup: CDR1 SGHVS, CDR2 FQNEAQ. After removal of 3 bases from V and 0 bases from J, the junction contained 4 bases not matched to a gene. This CDR3 spans 15 amino acids. CDR3 sequence: CASSLGQHMNTEAFF. CDR3 sequence (DNA): TGTGCCAGCAGCTTGGGACAGCACATGAACACTGAAGCTTTCTTT.

The V call is TRBV6-2 or TRBV6-3, the J call TRBJ2-7; tentatively, D is TRBD2 (6 bases). Trimming stripped 7 bases from V and 4 bases from J, with 17 bases between. There are 14 residues in the CDR3. Germline lookup yields CDR1 MNHEY and CDR2 SVGEGT. The CDR3 coding sequence is TGTGCCAGCACCCCCTTCATTCGGGGGTACGAGCAGTACTTC. This encodes CASTPFIRGYEQYF.

The V call is TRBV30, the J call TRBJ2-3; D is unclear. Germline V gene sequence: CDR1 GTSNPN, CDR2 SVGIG (reference sequence). With 3 bases removed from V and 5 bases from J, the gap between germline ends came to 18 bases. The CDR3 has 15 amino acids. The CDR3 is CAWSAGSPERDTQYF. As DNA, the CDR3 is TGTGCCTGGAGCGCCGGGTCACCCGAGAGAGATACGCAGTATTTT.

The chain links TRBV7-9 to TRBJ1-5, with D possibly TRBD1 on 5 matching bases. In germline, CDR1 is SEHNR, CDR2 FQNEAQ (reference sequence). Trimming took 3 bases from V and 0 from J, leaving 12 bases between them. CDR3 length: 16 amino acids. The CDR3 DNA is TGTGCCAGCAGCTTGGCAGGGTTGGGTAGCAATCAGCCCCAGCATTTT. Its translation is CASSLAGLGSNQPQHF.

The chain is built from TRBV5-1 and TRBJ2-2; D perhaps matches TRBD1 (6 bases). Looked up from germline, CDR1 is SGHRS and CDR2 is YFSETQ. CDR3 length equals 15 residues. Trimming removed 4 bases at V and 4 bases at J, with 14 bases between. CDR3 in amino acids: CASSPEGGFTGELFF. The CDR3 bases are TGCGCCAGCAGCCCAGAAGGGGGTTTCACCGGGGAGCTGTTTTTT.